This TCR beta chain was identified in a study of lymphopenia after photon versus proton radiotherapy. Profiling relied on immunoSEQ multiplex PCR, and the TCRdb table lists in-frame clones only, not all of them. Of roughly 150,000 clones in the sample, about nine tenths were seen once. To note about this clone: Antigen specificity is unknown.

Study-level results: Photon-treated patients lost naive T cells and TCR diversity; proton-treated stayed stable. In patients who died, overall survival fell as post-nadir TCR diversity dropped more. Authors raise, but do not show, better survival with proton therapy. Post-nadir diversity loss with photons came from oligoclonal expansion, particularly CD8+ Temra cells.

CDR1 is SGHDT, CDR2 YYEEEE, per germline. CDR3 length: 16 residues. V gave up 0 bases and J gave up 0 bases, with 13 bases separating them. Here the sequenced sample was peripheral blood, taken from a patient treated with photon-based radiotherapy. This TCR came from a man in his fifties or sixties with gastric cancer. V usage is TRBV5-6 and J usage is TRBJ2-7, with a weak D call TRBD1 (5 bases). The CDR3 is CASSLVGQGTSYEQYF. In DNA form, the CDR3 reads TGTGCCAGCAGCTTGGTGGGGCAGGGCACCTCCTACGAGCAGTACTTC.